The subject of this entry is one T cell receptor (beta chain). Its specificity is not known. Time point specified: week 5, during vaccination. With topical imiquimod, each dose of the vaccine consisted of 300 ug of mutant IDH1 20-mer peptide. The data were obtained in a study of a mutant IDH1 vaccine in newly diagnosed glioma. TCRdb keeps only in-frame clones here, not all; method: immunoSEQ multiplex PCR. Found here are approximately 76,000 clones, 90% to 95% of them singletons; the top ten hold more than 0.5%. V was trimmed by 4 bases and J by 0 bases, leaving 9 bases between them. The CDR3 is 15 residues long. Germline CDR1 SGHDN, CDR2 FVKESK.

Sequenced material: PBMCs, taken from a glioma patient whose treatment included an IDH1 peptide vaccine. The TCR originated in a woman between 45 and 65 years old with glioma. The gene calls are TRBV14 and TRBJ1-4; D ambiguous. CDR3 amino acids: CASSPRTSTNEKLFF. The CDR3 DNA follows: TGTGCCAGCAGCCCGAGAACATCAACTAATGAAAAACTGTTTTTT.